This T cell receptor (beta chain) was observed in a study of graft-versus-host responses after intestinal transplantation. This table comes from immunoSEQ multiplex PCR, and its TCRdb copy is limited to in-frame clones, with some not included. Here the sample spans more than 10,000 clones, around 85% being singletons. The CDR3 is 15 residues long. Germline V gives CDR1 SGHTA, CDR2 FQGTGA. Trimming left V 2 bases short and J 2 bases short, with 12 bases between. This TCR derives from a human patient who received an intestinal transplant, so some T cells may come from the graft donor. V is TRBV7-3 and J is TRBJ1-1; D is unresolved. Sequencing used PBMCs, obtained roughly 310 days after intestinal transplant. CDR3 DNA sequence: TGTGCCAGCAGCTTAGTGGCCACAGATAACACTGAAGCTTTCTTT. It is translated as CASSLVATDNTEAFF.